The 23 T cell receptor beta chains listed next were all sequenced from one sample in a study of cytomegalovirus exposure and HLA in healthy donors. Primers for the PCR totalled 60 Vbeta and 13 Jbeta. Libraries were prepared by immunoSEQ multiplex PCR; TCRdb keeps only in-frame clonotypes and omits some of them. The sample yields about 120,000 clones, around 70% seen once. Sample: PBMCs. These receptors all stem from a woman aged 45-65 years in good health and CMV-seropositive.

V and J are TRBV14 and TRBJ2-2, with TRBD1 as a possible D gene (6 bases). CDR3 length equals 17 residues. Germline CDR1 is SGHDN and CDR2 is FVKESK. V lost 3 bases to trimming and J lost 2 bases, with 16 bases between them. The CDR3 bases are TGTGCCAGCAGCCAGCTTAAGGGGGTCGGTAACACCGGGGAGCTGTTTTTT. Its protein product is CASSQLKGVGNTGELFF.

Only one count was recorded for this clone. The chain uses TRBV11-2 and TRBJ1-2; TRBD1 is a possible D gene (5 bases). Germline values: CDR1 SGHAT, CDR2 FQNNGV. The CDR3 totals 15 residues. Deletions cut 2 bases from V and 4 bases from J, with 14 bases between. The CDR3 here is CASSLLETATYGYTF. The CDR3 DNA sequence: TGTGCCAGCAGCTTATTGGAGACAGCAACCTATGGCTACACCTTC.

The genes are TRBV7-9 and TRBJ2-1; the match to TRBD2 covers 13 bases. The CDR3 is 14 residues long. Trimming at V came to 5 bases and at J to 8 bases, leaving 3 bases not matched to a gene. Looked up from germline, CDR1 is SEHNR and CDR2 is FQNEAQ (reference sequence). In nucleotides, the CDR3 is TGTGCCAGCAGCCGGACTAGCGGGGGCCATGAGCAGTTCTTC. It yields the protein CASSRTSGGHEQFF.

The chain links TRBV4-1 to TRBJ2-7; TRBD1 matches at 10 bases. Germline CDR1 and CDR2: MGHRA and YSYEKL. Germline trimming cut 3 bases from V and 6 bases from J; bases unmatched to any gene: 8. The CDR3 covers 15 residues. CDR3 bases: TGCGCCAGCAGCCAGGCCGGGACAGGGGATAGCGAGCAGTACTTC. Translated, it gives CASSQAGTGDSEQYF.

The chain carries TRBV28 and TRBJ1-1; unclear D gene. V was trimmed by 5 bases and J by 7 bases, leaving 17 bases between them. In germline, CDR1 is MDHEN, CDR2 SYDVKM. The CDR3 runs to 14 residues. The CDR3: CASSTYALFGEAFF. Written as DNA, the CDR3 is TGTGCCAGCAGTACCTACGCCCTTTTTGGTGAAGCTTTCTTT.

The chain recombines TRBV14 with TRBJ1-3; a possible D gene is TRBD1 (5 bases). Trimming left V 3 bases short and J 4 bases short, with 16 bases between. Germline V lookup: CDR1 SGHDN, CDR2 FVKESK. CDR3 length equals 16 residues. The DNA for the CDR3 is TGTGCCAGCAGCCAGCGGGACCCTCTCTCCGGAAACACCATATATTTT. It codes for CASSQRDPLSGNTIYF.

This chain connects TRBV5-6 to TRBJ1-4; 7 bases are shared with TRBD1. The CDR3 totals 14 residues. Per germline, CDR1 SGHDT and CDR2 YYEEEE. Losses at the gene ends were 4 bases for V and 7 bases for J; bases not matched to a gene: 7. Written as DNA, the CDR3 is TGTGCCAGCAGCCTGGACAGGAGAAGTGAAAAACTGTTTTTT. Its protein is CASSLDRRSEKLFF. Looking up the rest from reference TRBV5-6 and TRBJ1-4 gives the full variable domain: DAGVTQSPTHLIKTRGQQVTLRCSPKSGHDTVSWYQQALGQGPQFIFQYYEEEERQRGNFPDRFSGHQFPNYSSELNVNALLLGDSALYLCASSLDRRSEKLFFGSGTQLSVL.

The chain links TRBV30 to TRBJ1-2; TRBD1 might be the D (6 bases). The CDR3 length is 12 residues. CDR1 and CDR2 from the germline V gene are GTSNPN and SVGIG (reference sequence). V was clipped by 0 bases and J by 4 bases, with 6 bases between them. The CDR3 spells CAWSVTGYGYTF. DNA for the CDR3: TGTGCCTGGAGTGTGACAGGCTATGGCTACACCTTC.

This clone turned up a few times. The chain has TRBV11-3 and TRBJ2-3, with D unclear. This CDR3 is built from 13 residues. Looked up from germline, CDR1 is SGHNT and CDR2 is YENEEA. V lost 1 base, J lost 3 bases, and 5 bases lay in between. CDR3 region: CASSLVQTDTQYF. The CDR3 nucleotides are TGTGCCAGCAGCTTAGTTCAGACAGATACGCAGTATTTT. Full variable domain (rest looked up from reference TRBV11-3 and TRBJ2-3): EAGVVQSPRYKIIEKKQPVAFWCNPISGHNTLYWYLQNLGQGPELLIRYENEEAVDDSQLPKDRFSAERLKGVDSTLKIQPAELGDSAVYLCASSLVQTDTQYFGPGTRLTVL.

V is TRBV18 and J is TRBJ2-5; no firm D call. V was pared by 2 bases and J by 1 base, with 8 bases between. The CDR3 is 14 amino acids. Germline V lookup: CDR1 KGHSH, CDR2 LQKENI. This CDR3 reads CASSPATGQETQYF. The CDR3 nucleotides are TGTGCCAGCTCACCAGCGACTGGCCAAGAGACCCAGTACTTC.

The chain couples TRBV29-1 to TRBJ1-4, with D unclear. CDR1 is SQVTM and CDR2 is ANQGSEA in the germline V gene. Deletions cut 1 base from V and 8 bases from J, with 11 bases between. This CDR3 is 13 amino acids long. Here the CDR3 reads CSVEVPGGEKLFF. The CDR3 DNA is TGCAGCGTTGAAGTACCCGGCGGGGAAAAACTGTTTTTT.

This chain joins TRBV2 and TRBJ2-7, with D perhaps TRBD2 (5 bases). From germline, CDR1 is SNHLY and CDR2 FYNNEI. V lost 6 bases and J lost 3, with 6 bases in between. The CDR3 extends over 11 amino acids. CDR3 sequence (DNA): TGTGCCAGCAGGAGGGACTACGAGCAGTACTTC. It translates to CASRRDYEQYF.

On this clone itself: Distinct nucleotide sequences in the sample also encode this CDR3. The rearrangement joins TRBV29-1 to TRBJ1-1; no firm D call. Per germline, CDR1 SQVTM and CDR2 ANQGSEA. The CDR3 spans 10 residues. Trimming removed 7 bases at V and 3 bases at J, with 6 bases between. The CDR3, as DNA: TGCAGCGCTCGGGACACTGAAGCTTTCTTT. It encodes CSARDTEAFF.

The chain couples TRBV6-1 to TRBJ1-2, with 8 nucleotides matching TRBD1. Germline assignment: CDR1 MNHNS and CDR2 SASEGT. V lost 6 bases, J lost 10 bases, and 10 bases stayed unmatched. The CDR3 sequence is 13 residues long. CDR3 in amino acids: CASRTTGAGDYTF. The DNA for the CDR3 is TGTGCCAGCAGGACGACAGGGGCGGGGGACTACACCTTC.

The chain carries TRBV29-1 and TRBJ2-1, with 9 bases that match TRBD2. The ends lost 5 bases at V and 7 bases at J; junction bases unmatched: 6. Germline V CDR1 and CDR2: SQVTM, ANQGSEA. This CDR3 region has 13 residues. The CDR3: CSVLRGGENEQFF. The CDR3 DNA is TGCAGCGTTCTTCGCGGGGGGGAGAATGAGCAGTTCTTC.

The chain joins TRBV5-1 to TRBJ2-7; 9 bases match TRBD1. The length of the CDR3 is 15 residues. CDR1 SGHRS and CDR2 YFSETQ come from the germline V gene. V trimming: 3 bases; J trimming: 0 bases; junction bases outside the gene matches: 4. Here the CDR3 DNA reads TGCGCCAGCAGCTCTGGACAGGGGCCCTCCTACGAGCAGTACTTC. Translation: CASSSGQGPSYEQYF.

This chain joins TRBV11-2 and TRBJ2-7, with 11 positions matching TRBD2. Germline loops: CDR1 SGHAT, CDR2 FQNNGV. The V segment lost 4 bases and the J segment 0 bases; nucleotides outside the gene matches: 5. The CDR3 loop spans 16 amino acids. The CDR3 sequence: CASSYTSGSTSYEQYF. The CDR3, as DNA: TGTGCCAGCAGCTATACTAGCGGGAGTACCTCCTACGAGCAGTACTTC. Using reference TRBV11-2 and TRBJ2-7 for the parts outside the CDR3, the full variable domain is EAGVAQSPRYKIIEKRQSVAFWCNPISGHATLYWYQQILGQGPKLLIQFQNNGVVDDSQLPKDRFSAERLKGVDSTLKIQPAKLEDSAVYLCASSYTSGSTSYEQYFGPGTRLTVT.

The chain carries TRBV2 and TRBJ2-5; D gene uncertain. Trimming left V 4 bases short and J 1 base short, with 4 bases between. CDR3 length equals 12 residues. CDR1 and CDR2 from the germline V gene are SNHLY and FYNNEI. The CDR3, as DNA: TGTGCCAGCAGTGTTCTCCAAGAGACCCAGTACTTC. Its protein is CASSVLQETQYF.

The chain employs TRBV27 and TRBJ1-1, with D hard to call. Germline V gene lookup returns CDR1 MNHEY and CDR2 SMNVEV (reference sequence). V dropped 7 bases and J dropped 1 base, with 13 bases sitting between them. The CDR3 covers 14 residues. DNA of the CDR3: TGTGCCAGCAACAAACAAAACAAGAACACTGAAGCTTTCTTT. It translates to CASNKQNKNTEAFF.

The CDR3 sequence: CASTSQGEKLFF. The CDR3 DNA sequence: TGTGCCAGCACCTCCCAGGGGGAAAAACTGTTTTTT. The chain recombines TRBV6-5 with TRBJ1-4, with D perhaps TRBD1 (6 bases). There are 12 residues in the CDR3. Germline V lookup: CDR1 MNHEY, CDR2 SVGAGI. The ends were cut back, 7 bases at V and 8 bases at J, with 11 bases in the middle.

This rearrangement joins TRBV29-1 to TRBJ1-1, with 8 bases that match TRBD1. The V and J ends lost 7 bases and 8 bases, in that order; junction bases with no gene match: 9. The CDR3 contains 12 residues. Germline lookup yields CDR1 SQVTM and CDR2 ANQGSEA. CDR3 in amino acids: CSGGQGGREAFF. The CDR3 DNA follows: TGCAGCGGCGGACAGGGAGGGAGGGAAGCTTTCTTT. The variable domain in full, with the rest retrieved from reference TRBV29-1 and TRBJ1-1, is SAVISQKPSRDICQRGTSLTIQCQVDSQVTMMFWYRQQPGQSLTLIATANQGSEATYESGFVIDKFPISRPNLTFSTLTVSNMSPEDSSIYLCSGGQGGREAFFGQGTRLTVV.

CDR3 loop: CASSGSGTGEQETQYF. In DNA form, the CDR3 reads TGTGCCAGCAGTGGCTCCGGGACAGGGGAACAAGAGACCCAGTACTTC. The rearrangement uses TRBV2 and TRBJ2-5; 10 bases are shared with TRBD1. Germline assignment: CDR1 SNHLY and CDR2 FYNNEI. With V trimmed by 4 bases and J by 2 bases, 7 bases remained unmatched. CDR3 size: 16 residues.

The chain couples TRBV2 to TRBJ2-1; D gene unclear. The CDR3 runs 15 residues. Per the germline V gene, CDR1 is SNHLY and CDR2 is FYNNEI. V shed 1 base and J shed 3 bases, with 10 bases lying between them. The chain's CDR3 is CASSEGNGYYNEQFF. The CDR3 coding sequence is TGTGCCAGCAGTGAAGGGAACGGGTACTACAATGAGCAGTTCTTC.